This T cell receptor (beta chain) derives from a study of T cell repertoires in cytomegalovirus infection. Study information: Recently identified HLA-C-restricted CMV epitopes and well-studied HLA-B-restricted CMV epitopes were used by the study.

TCRdb passed the reads through MiXCR, listing each CDR3 protein once. The table includes roughly 570,000 distinct CDR3 sequences, about 40% detected once. This CDR3 is built from 14 residues. Germline V gene data show CDR1 as SGHVS and CDR2 as FQNEAQ. The V gene lost 1 base and the J gene lost 8 bases, with 12 bases spanning the gap. Remarks on this clonotype: Its antigen remains unidentified.

The chain joins TRBV7-8 to TRBJ2-1, with TRBD2 as a possible D gene (5 bases). The clonotype comes from a human donor in good health (CMV status not recorded). Some clones in this sample may be carry-over from other donors' samples. This material consisted of cultured PBMCs, taken from culture after CMV antigen stimulation. DNA of the CDR3: TGTGCCAGCAGCTTAGTTCCCGGGATCCATGAGCAGTTCTTC. It yields the protein CASSLVPGIHEQFF.